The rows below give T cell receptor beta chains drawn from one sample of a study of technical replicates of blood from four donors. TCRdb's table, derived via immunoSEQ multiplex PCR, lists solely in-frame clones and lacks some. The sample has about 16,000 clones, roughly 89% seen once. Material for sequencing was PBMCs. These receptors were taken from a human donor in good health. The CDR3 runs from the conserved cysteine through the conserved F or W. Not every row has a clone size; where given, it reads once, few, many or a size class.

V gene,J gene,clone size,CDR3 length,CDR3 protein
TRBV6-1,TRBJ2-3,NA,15,CASSESGRLADTQYF
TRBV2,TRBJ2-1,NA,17,CASSEYRTAKSYNEQFF
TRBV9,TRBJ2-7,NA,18,CASSVAAGSHRTSYEQYF
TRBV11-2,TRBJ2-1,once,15,CASITPSAAINEQFF
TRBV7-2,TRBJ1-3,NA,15,CASSLVSGSGNTIYF
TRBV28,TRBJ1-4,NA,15,CASSFSGQGNEKLFF
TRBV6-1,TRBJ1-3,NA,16,CASSEAWHSSGNTIYF
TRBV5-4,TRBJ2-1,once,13,CASSLSSLNEQFF
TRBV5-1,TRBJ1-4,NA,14,CASSPAGGFEKLFF
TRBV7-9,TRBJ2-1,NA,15,CASSSSGSNYNEQFF
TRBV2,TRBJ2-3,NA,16,CASRQETSGSGDTQYF
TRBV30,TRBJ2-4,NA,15,CAWSNPGTDKNIQYF
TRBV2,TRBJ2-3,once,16,CASPDETSGLADTQYF
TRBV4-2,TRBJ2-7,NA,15,CASSQQLAGVYEQYF
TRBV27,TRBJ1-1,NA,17,CASSFAPRVPRNTEAFF
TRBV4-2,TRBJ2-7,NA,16,CASSPPVGGESPEQYF
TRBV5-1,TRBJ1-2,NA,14,CASSLNPDNYGYTF
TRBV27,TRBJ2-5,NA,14,CASSLYDRGETQYF
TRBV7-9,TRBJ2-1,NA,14,CASSLTGFYNEQFF
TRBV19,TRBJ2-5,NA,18,CASSKPGLAGVGQETQYF
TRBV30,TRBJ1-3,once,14,CAWSRREGGNTIYF
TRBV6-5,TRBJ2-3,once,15,CASSLQGQGGDTQYF
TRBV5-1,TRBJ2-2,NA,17,CASSLVSLAANTGELFF
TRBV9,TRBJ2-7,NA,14,CASSLGLAGGEQYF